In its sample, the clone carrying this TCR beta chain was seen a few times. The antigen remains undetermined. This specimen comes from a study of identical twins. Study-wide points: For out-of-frame beta sequences, excess twin sharing was weaker. Insertions were reduced in abundant cord blood beta clonotypes but not in memory repertoires.

The length of the CDR3 is 14 residues. Trimming shortened V by 9 bases and J by 2 bases, and 15 bases separated the two germline ends. CDR1 SNHLY and CDR2 FYNNEI come from the germline V gene. From the 5' RACE reads, TCRdb called clonotypes with MiXCR, one entry per CDR3 protein. The sample lists some 240,000 distinct CDR3 sequences; roughly 8.7% were seen once. These same records also appear under a second study, on yellow fever vaccine responses in identical twins.

The rearrangement joins TRBV2 to TRBJ2-3; perhaps TRBD2 as D (5 bases). Material for sequencing was CD8+ T cells sorted from blood. The clonotype comes from a young woman in good health. The CDR3 region is CAREEQDNTDTQYF. The DNA for the CDR3 is TGTGCCAGGGAGGAGCAGGATAACACAGATACGCAGTATTTT.